This T cell receptor (beta chain) originates from a study of control samples from healthy donors and cancer patients. The CDR3 runs to 11 residues. Trimming took 4 bases from V and 0 from J, leaving 2 bases between them. Germline-derived CDR1 and CDR2 are DFQATT and SNEGSKA (reference sequence). Sequenced by immunoSEQ multiplex PCR; TCRdb stores in-frame clones only, minus some. Altogether approximately 100,000 clones are present, approximately 84% being singletons, with the ten largest covering under 50%. This chain joins TRBV20-1 and TRBJ2-3; D ambiguous. The sample comprised PBMCs. This sequence was found in a man aged 65-85 years with lung cancer. The CDR3 is CSAISTDTQYF. The CDR3 nucleotides read TGCAGTGCTATAAGCACAGATACGCAGTATTTT.